The sequence of this TCR beta chain was determined in a study of CD8 T cells in ankylosing spondylitis. The trim removed 4 bases at V and 6 bases at J, leaving 14 bases unmatched. The CDR3 covers 16 residues. Looked up from germline, CDR1 is SGHRS and CDR2 is YFSETQ. As the method for making TCR beta libraries, quantitative 5'-RACE with molecular barcodes was used. TCRdb used MiXCR to reprocess the 5' RACE reads, holding one entry per CDR3 protein. The repertoire has about 480,000 distinct CDR3 sequences, under 20% of them found once; the top ten carry approximately 1%. Points on this clonotype: Its cognate antigen is unknown.

Study findings and constraints: Reportedly, significant enrichment of disease-linked clones occurred in matched ankylosing spondylitis synovial fluid. Clones that were linked to disease were CD8+ and were relatively rare in peripheral blood. Past studies reported some motif variants in reactive arthritis synovial fluid and blood. Characteristic, it appeared, of ankylosing spondylitis blood was a TCR beta motif of eight highly homologous variants.

The chain joins TRBV5-1 to TRBJ2-3; 7 bases fit TRBD1. The TCR comes from a male donor with ankylosing spondylitis. The sample taken for sequencing was blood, either unsorted or a sorted T cell fraction (not recorded which). CDR3 sequence: CASSHQGGQRMDTQYF. CDR3 nucleotide sequence: TGCGCCAGCAGCCACCAAGGGGGACAGCGCATGGATACGCAGTATTTT.